The 14 T cell receptor beta chains presented below share a single source sample, sequenced in a study of blood T cells in healthy people across ages. Through a sample-barcoded 5' primer and a J-beta primer mix, a second PCR was run for roughly 6 to 11 cycles. TCRdb reprocessed the 5' RACE reads via MiXCR and lists one record per CDR3 protein. The sample has 1.5 million to 2 million distinct CDR3 sequences, roughly 30% seen once. Specimen: blood. The receptors stem from a woman in her 30s in good health.

The chain combines TRBV7-2 with TRBJ1-2; the D is unclear. Trimming removed 1 base at V and 7 bases at J, with 16 bases between. Germline-derived CDR1 and CDR2 are SGHTA and FQGNSA. The CDR3 has 15 residues. The CDR3 DNA reads TGTGCCAGCAGCTTAGACAGCTCCTCCGCCCGTGGCTACACCTTC. Amino acid sequence: CASSLDSSSARGYTF.

The rearrangement links TRBV6-6 to TRBJ1-2; tentatively, D is TRBD1 (5 bases). Trimming removed 7 bases at V and 3 bases at J, with 24 bases between. CDR1 MNHNY and CDR2 SVGAGI come from the germline V gene (reference sequence). The length of the CDR3 is 17 residues. The CDR3 loop is CASTLRGGGGTDYGYTF. The CDR3 nucleotides read TGTGCCAGCACCCTCAGAGGTGGGGGAGGGACGGACTATGGCTACACCTTC.

In this sample, this clonotype turned up a few times. This CDR3 is CATETGEYGYTF. The CDR3 DNA is TGTGCCACCGAGACGGGGGAATATGGCTACACCTTC. The genes are TRBV7-9 and TRBJ1-2; D possibly corresponds to TRBD1 (5 bases). Trimming pared 10 bases from V and 5 bases from J, leaving 14 bases between. The germline gives CDR1 SEHNR, CDR2 FQNEAQ (reference sequence). The CDR3 sequence is 12 residues long.

For this clonotype: A much bigger clone sits one base away, suggesting this may be a read error. This chain connects TRBV12-3 or TRBV12-4 to TRBJ2-7, with D perhaps TRBD2 (5 bases). The V end lost 3 bases, the J end lost 2 bases, and 14 bases lay between the germline ends. CDR3 length: 15 residues. DNA of the CDR3: TGTGCCAGCAGTTTGGTGTCAGGAGCGGCCTACGAGCAGTACTTC. It encodes CASSLVSGAAYEQYF.

This clonotype was observed a handful of times. The junction does not match germline at one end; this may be a read error. The chain uses TRBV12-3 or TRBV12-4 and TRBJ2-5; the D gene is possibly TRBD2 (5 bases). This CDR3 region has 14 residues. CDR3 coding DNA: TGTGCCAGCAGGTTAGCGAGGCCCTGGGGGACCCAGTACTTC. It codes for CASRLARPWGTQYF.

V and J are TRBV10-3 and TRBJ2-7; 8 positions match TRBD2. This CDR3 has 15 amino acids. Trimming removed 10 bases from V and 3 bases from J; junction bases left unmatched: 14. In germline, CDR1 is ENHRY, CDR2 SYGVKD. Here the CDR3 reads CATTDPSGRDYEQYF. The CDR3 coding sequence is TGTGCCACCACCGACCCGAGCGGGAGAGACTACGAGCAGTACTTC.

The chain employs TRBV9 and TRBJ2-5; tentative D call: TRBD1 (6 bases). The V end was cut by 0 bases, the J end by 4 bases, with 16 bases between. The germline V gene has CDR1 SGDLS and CDR2 YYNGEE. CDR3 length: 16 residues. The CDR3 spells CASSVGVTVRGETQYF. The DNA for the CDR3 is TGTGCCAGCAGCGTAGGGGTCACTGTCAGGGGAGAGACCCAGTACTTC.

This sequence joins TRBV6-2 or TRBV6-3 and TRBJ1-2; D is ambiguous. The germline V gene has CDR1 MNHEY and CDR2 SVGEGT. V shed 7 bases and J shed 4 bases, with 13 bases lying between them. The CDR3 extends over 13 amino acids. As DNA, the CDR3 is TGTGCCAGCAATACCGGGCCCTCCTATGGCTACACCTTC. It translates to CASNTGPSYGYTF.

This clonotype has more than one count but fewer than ten. The chain joins TRBV6-5 to TRBJ2-1, with 16 bases lining up with TRBD2. V dropped 5 bases and J dropped 10; count of bases not matched to a gene: 5. In germline, CDR1 is MNHEY, CDR2 SVGAGI. CDR3 length: 15 amino acids. The CDR3: CASSRGLAGGAEQFF. The CDR3 nucleotides are TGTGCCAGCAGTCGGGGACTAGCGGGAGGGGCCGAGCAGTTCTTC.

This clonotype was counted only a few times. The chain joins TRBV20-1 to TRBJ2-5; 10 bases fit TRBD2. This CDR3 has 17 amino acids. Germline trimming cut 0 bases from V and 5 bases from J; bases unmatched to any gene: 12. Per the germline V gene, CDR1 is DFQATT and CDR2 is SNEGSKA (reference sequence). The CDR3 here is CSARDFLAGGLQETQYF. CDR3 nucleotide sequence: TGCAGTGCTAGAGACTTCTTAGCGGGGGGACTACAGGAGACCCAGTACTTC.

To note about this clonotype: One end of the junction does not line up with germline, which may come from a read error. The chain joins TRBV19 to TRBJ2-1; D gene uncertain. The CDR3 loop spans 16 amino acids. CDR1 LNHDA and CDR2 SQIVND come from the germline V gene (reference sequence). The CDR3 nucleotides read TGTGCCAGCAGTAGGGCGGCGTATCTCCCTAATCGTGAGCAGTTCTTC. Its translation: CASSRAAYLPNREQFF.

This clonotype came up once. Here the CDR3 reads CASSLPGSGPGETQYF. CDR3 sequence (DNA): TGCGCCAGCAGCTTGCCCGGGTCAGGGCCCGGAGAGACCCAGTACTTC. This chain connects TRBV5-1 to TRBJ2-5; D is perhaps TRBD1 (5 bases). There are 16 residues in the CDR3. V lost 1 base, J lost 4 bases, and 17 bases lay in between. CDR1 and CDR2 (germline): SGHRS, YFSETQ.

Details on this clonotype: The CDR3 carries no conserved terminal phenylalanine or tryptophan, so it likely arises from a read error. This chain links TRBV28 with TRBJ2-5, with D perhaps matching TRBD1 or TRBD2 (5 bases each). Germline CDR1 and CDR2: MDHEN and SYDVKM. There are 15 residues in the CDR3. With 7 bases removed from V and 5 bases from J, the gap between germline ends came to 20 bases. The CDR3 is CASIKSGPPRETQYL. CDR3 in DNA: TGTGCCAGCATCAAGTCGGGACCGCCTAGGGAGACCCAGTACCTC.

The chain recombines TRBV11-2 with TRBJ1-3; 9 bases fit TRBD1. V lost 2 bases and J lost 14; bases outside the gene matches: 7. This CDR3 has 13 residues. CDR1 and CDR2 from the germline V gene are SGHAT and FQNNGV. The DNA of the CDR3 is TGTGCCAGCAGCTTACCTCCGGGACAGGGTTTATATTTT. It specifies CASSLPPGQGLYF.